The 11 T cell receptor beta chains presented below share a single source sample, sequenced in a study of cytomegalovirus exposure and HLA in healthy donors. The PCR had 60 Vbeta and 13 Jbeta primers. The table came from immunoSEQ multiplex PCR; TCRdb's copy has only in-frame clones and leaves some out. The table lists about 140,000 clones, about four fifths of them singletons, with approximately 1.1% in the top ten. The sample comprised PBMCs. These receptor sequences come from a male donor in good health and CMV-seronegative.

This chain uses TRBV5-3 with TRBJ2-5; the D gene is possibly TRBD2 (6 bases). TRBV5-3 is an ORF, and what it does is uncertain. V was trimmed by 5 bases and J by 1 base, leaving 15 bases between them. The CDR3 runs to 15 residues. This CDR3 is CARSLGGELQETQYF. The CDR3 nucleotides are TGTGCCAGAAGTCTGGGGGGAGAGCTCCAAGAGACCCAGTACTTC.

The table lists this clone with a few counts. The chain uses TRBV2 and TRBJ1-1; D not certain. The CDR3 contains 10 residues. Germline values: CDR1 SNHLY, CDR2 FYNNEI. Deletions cut 6 bases from V and 8 bases from J, with 7 bases between. The CDR3 protein is CASRRAEAFF. In DNA form, the CDR3 reads TGTGCCAGCAGAAGAGCGGAAGCTTTCTTT.

The CDR3 spells CASRDLTSGGRNTGELFF. DNA for the CDR3: TGTGCCAGCAGAGACCTTACTAGCGGGGGCCGGAACACCGGGGAGCTGTTTTTT. V usage is TRBV7-9 and J usage is TRBJ2-2; 11 positions match TRBD2. Germline V gene sequence: CDR1 SEHNR, CDR2 FQNEAQ (reference sequence). The CDR3 sequence is 18 residues long. V was pared by 6 bases and J by 1 base, with 10 bases of the junction left unmatched.

V and J are TRBV7-9 and TRBJ2-7; 9 bases align to TRBD1. With 4 bases clipped from V and 7 bases from J, the junction kept 8 bases outside the gene matches. Per germline, CDR1 SEHNR and CDR2 FQNEAQ (reference sequence). This CDR3 contains 14 residues. The CDR3 nucleotides are TGTGCCAGCAGCTCGGACAGGGGTGTAGGAGAGCAGTACTTC. As protein: CASSSDRGVGEQYF.

CDR3 sequence reads: CASSFSPGELFF. The DNA of the CDR3 is TGTGCCAGCAGCTTCTCCCCTGGGGAGCTGTTTTTT. J is TRBJ2-2 and V is TRBV11-2; D not resolved. The ends were cut back, 3 bases at V and 8 bases at J, with 7 bases in the middle. This CDR3 spans 12 amino acids. Germline V gene data show CDR1 as SGHAT and CDR2 as FQNNGV.

The chain uses TRBV10-3 and TRBJ1-1; 7 nucleotides line up with TRBD1. Germline V gene data show CDR1 as ENHRY and CDR2 as SYGVKD. The CDR3 is 14 residues long. With V trimmed by 7 bases and J by 0 bases, 5 bases remained unmatched. Here the CDR3 reads CAIKGTAMNTEAFF. CDR3 in DNA: TGTGCCATCAAGGGGACAGCCATGAACACTGAAGCTTTCTTT.

This clone was detected once. The V gene is TRBV9, the J gene TRBJ1-6; D not resolved. This CDR3 region has 15 residues. V lost 0 bases, J lost 7 bases, and 11 bases lay in between. Germline assignment: CDR1 SGDLS and CDR2 YYNGEE. The CDR3 protein is CASSVEEGGNSPLHF. The CDR3, as DNA: TGTGCCAGCAGCGTAGAGGAGGGCGGGAATTCACCCCTCCACTTT.

V is TRBV5-8 and J is TRBJ2-3; TRBD2 matches at 10 bases. V dropped 0 bases and J dropped 3; count of bases not matched to a gene: 1. The CDR3 spans 15 residues. Per the germline V gene, CDR1 is SGHTS and CDR2 is YDEGEE. CDR3 sequence reads: CASSLELAGTDTQYF. For the CDR3, the DNA is TGTGCCAGCAGCTTGGAACTAGCGGGGACAGATACGCAGTATTTT.

The chain uses TRBV7-2 and TRBJ2-7; possibly TRBD1 for D (5 bases). Trimming cost V 5 bases and J 7 bases, with 15 bases left between them. This CDR3 has 13 amino acids. CDR1 and CDR2 from the germline V gene are SGHTA and FQGNSA. The DNA for the CDR3 is TGTGCCAGCAGCCTGGGGCGGCTGGCTGAGCAGTACTTC. Translated, it gives CASSLGRLAEQYF.

This clone was seen a handful of times. This chain links TRBV6-4 with TRBJ2-2; the match to TRBD1 covers 7 bases. Germline assignment: CDR1 MRHNA and CDR2 SNTAGT. There are 14 residues in the CDR3. The V and J ends lost 5 bases and 4 bases, in that order; junction bases with no gene match: 4. Here the CDR3 DNA reads TGTGCCAGCAGTCGGGACAGCATCACCGGGGAGCTGTTTTTT. It specifies CASSRDSITGELFF.

The V and J genes are TRBV9 and TRBJ2-1; TRBD2 might be the D (6 bases). The V gene's germline CDR1 is SGDLS and CDR2 YYNGEE. The CDR3 runs to 15 residues. Trimming took 2 bases from V and 0 from J, leaving 9 bases between them. CDR3 loop: CASSVAGPSYNEQFF. The DNA of the CDR3 is TGTGCCAGCAGCGTTGCGGGGCCCTCCTACAATGAGCAGTTCTTC.